Following are 20 T cell receptor beta chains from one sample sequenced in a study of control samples from healthy donors and cancer patients. Sequencing was performed with immunoSEQ multiplex PCR; in TCRdb, only in-frame clones are kept and a portion is missing. Of under 200,000 clones listed, 80% to 95% are singletons. Sequencing was performed on blood. These receptors originate from a woman in her twenties or thirties in good health.

The chain uses TRBV7-2 and TRBJ2-7; D possibly corresponds to TRBD2 (5 bases). Germline CDR1 SGHTA, CDR2 FQGNSA. The CDR3 loop spans 15 amino acids. Trimming removed 0 bases from V and 2 bases from J, with 11 bases in between. CDR3 DNA sequence: TGTGCCAGCAGCTTAGCGTCGACTATGCCCTACGAGCAGTACTTC. This gives the protein CASSLASTMPYEQYF.

The chain combines TRBV5-1 with TRBJ2-7; weak D call: TRBD2 (6 bases). Trimming removed 7 bases from V and 0 bases from J, with 14 bases in between. The germline V gene encodes CDR1 SGHRS and CDR2 YFSETQ. CDR3 length: 14 residues. The chain's CDR3 is CASGRDSSSYEQYF. In nucleotides, the CDR3 is TGCGCCAGCGGCAGGGACTCCAGCTCCTACGAGCAGTACTTC.

The chain uses TRBV7-2 and TRBJ2-1; 11 nucleotides match TRBD2. Germline assignment: CDR1 SGHTA and CDR2 FQGNSA. This CDR3 region has 16 residues. V was pared by 1 base and J by 3 bases, with 2 bases of the junction left unmatched. The CDR3 bases are TGTGCCAGCAGCTTAGAAGGGACTAGCGGCTACAATGAGCAGTTCTTC. Translated, it gives CASSLEGTSGYNEQFF.

V and J are TRBV18 and TRBJ2-7; 13 positions match TRBD2. This CDR3 has 16 amino acids. The junction had 6 bases not matched to a gene; V was cut back by 4 bases and J by 3 bases. The germline V gene encodes CDR1 KGHSH and CDR2 LQKENI. The CDR3 region is CASSLGTSGTLYEQYF. The CDR3 DNA sequence: TGTGCCAGCTCACTTGGGACTAGCGGGACTCTCTACGAGCAGTACTTC. Combining the CDR3 with reference TRBV18 and TRBJ2-7 gives the whole variable domain NAGVMQNPRHLVRRRGQEARLRCSPMKGHSHVYWYRQLPEEGLKFMVYLQKENIIDESGMPKERFSAEFPKEGPSILRIQQVVRGDSAAYFCASSLGTSGTLYEQYFGPGTRLTVT.

The rearrangement joins TRBV19 to TRBJ2-2; D tentatively fits TRBD1 or TRBD2 (6 bases each). V was shortened by 0 bases and J by 4 bases, with 18 bases between the two germline ends. The length of the CDR3 is 18 residues. Germline V lookup: CDR1 LNHDA, CDR2 SQIVND (reference sequence). The CDR3 DNA is TGTGCCAGTAGTATAGAATATATGGGGGCGCGGGGCACCGGGGAGCTGTTTTTT. Its protein is CASSIEYMGARGTGELFF.

The chain employs TRBV19 and TRBJ1-5; TRBD1 agrees at 9 bases. This CDR3 contains 16 residues. With 9 bases clipped from V and 1 base from J, the junction kept 10 bases outside the gene matches. In germline, CDR1 is LNHDA, CDR2 SQIVND (reference sequence). CDR3 in DNA: TGTGCCAGCAGAACACAGGGGGCTGGGAGCAATCAGCCCCAGCATTTT. Encoded protein: CASRTQGAGSNQPQHF.

The chain couples TRBV28 to TRBJ2-1; 10 nucleotides match TRBD1. This CDR3 has 16 amino acids. Per germline, CDR1 MDHEN and CDR2 SYDVKM. V trimming: 3 bases; J trimming: 3 bases; junction bases outside the gene matches: 5. CDR3 sequence: CASSFIRDRGYNEQFF. The CDR3 DNA is TGTGCCAGCAGTTTTATCCGGGACAGGGGCTACAATGAGCAGTTCTTC.

The chain is built from TRBV27 and TRBJ2-1; D may be TRBD2 (5 bases). The V end was cut by 8 bases, the J end by 6 bases, with 23 bases between. This CDR3 contains 16 residues. Germline CDR1 is MNHEY and CDR2 is SMNVEV (reference sequence). The CDR3 nucleotides read TGTGCCAGCGGCCCCACCTGGGGAGCCCTCGGCAATGAGCAGTTCTTC. Protein: CASGPTWGALGNEQFF.

CDR3 coding DNA: TGTGCCAGCAGCCAGCGGGTGAGCTCCTACGAGCAGTACTTC. As protein: CASSQRVSSYEQYF. The chain carries TRBV7-9 and TRBJ2-7; maybe TRBD2 (6 bases). V was trimmed by 5 bases and J by 0 bases, leaving 11 bases between them. The CDR3 runs to 14 residues. Germline V lookup: CDR1 SEHNR, CDR2 FQNEAQ (reference sequence).

In its sample, this clone was seen once. The chain couples TRBV13 to TRBJ1-1; D possibly corresponds to TRBD1 (6 bases). The CDR3 totals 14 residues. Germline V gene sequence: CDR1 PRHDT, CDR2 FYEKMQ (reference sequence). V was cut by 4 bases and J by 10 bases, with 19 bases left in between. As DNA, the CDR3 is TGTGCCAGCAGCTACGGACAGTCTCCGGGTGGAGCTTTCTTT. As protein: CASSYGQSPGGAFF. Drawing the rest from reference TRBV13 and TRBJ1-1, the complete variable domain is AAGVIQSPRHLIKEKRETATLKCYPIPRHDTVYWYQQGPGQDPQFLISFYEKMQSDKGSIPDRFSAQQFSDYHSELNMSSLELGDSALYFCASSYGQSPGGAFFGQGTRLTVV.

The chain employs TRBV7-2 and TRBJ2-2, with 8 nucleotides matching TRBD2. Germline assignment: CDR1 SGHTA and CDR2 FQGNSA. Losses at the gene ends were 5 bases for V and 3 bases for J; bases not matched to a gene: 5. This CDR3 region has 15 residues. CDR3 amino acids: CASSQGLVDTGELFF. The CDR3 DNA reads TGTGCCAGCAGCCAGGGACTAGTGGACACCGGGGAGCTGTTTTTT. The entire variable domain, with the rest obtained from reference TRBV7-2 and TRBJ2-2, is as follows: GAGVSQSPSNKVTEKGKDVELRCDPISGHTALYWYRQSLGQGLEFLIYFQGNSAPDKSGLPSDRFSAERTGGSVSTLTIQRTQQEDSAVYLCASSQGLVDTGELFFGEGSRLTVL.

The rearrangement links TRBV25-1 to TRBJ1-5, with TRBD1 matching 8 bases. V shed 4 bases, J shed 7 bases, and the junction held 6 bases outside the gene matches. This CDR3 contains 14 residues. Germline V gene data show CDR1 as MGHDK and CDR2 as SYGVNS. The CDR3 DNA follows: TGTGCCAGCAGTGCCACAGGGGGGGGACAGCCCCAGCATTTT. It is translated as CASSATGGGQPQHF.

The rearrangement uses TRBV27 and TRBJ2-3; D unclear. Germline V CDR1 and CDR2: MNHEY, SMNVEV (reference sequence). CDR3 length: 13 residues. Trimming took 0 bases from V and 5 from J, leaving 6 bases between them. CDR3 bases: TGTGCCAGCAGTTTATCCGTTTTAGATACGCAGTATTTT. Translating gives CASSLSVLDTQYF.

This chain joins TRBV28 and TRBJ2-1; maybe TRBD2 (6 bases). The CDR3 runs to 14 residues. Trimming removed 5 bases at V and 2 bases at J, with 10 bases between. Germline V gene sequence: CDR1 MDHEN, CDR2 SYDVKM. The CDR3 DNA follows: TGTGCCAGCAGTCCGCGGGGCACCTACAATGAGCAGTTCTTC. Encoded protein: CASSPRGTYNEQFF.

This clone was observed once. The CDR3 bases are TGTGCCAGCAGTTTCCAGGGAGGCCAGCCCCAGCATTTT. Amino acid sequence: CASSFQGGQPQHF. The chain uses TRBV28 and TRBJ1-5; weak D call: TRBD1 (5 bases). V lost 3 bases, J lost 7 bases, and 10 bases lay in between. Germline CDR1 and CDR2: MDHEN and SYDVKM. CDR3 size: 13 residues.

The chain is built from TRBV6-2 or TRBV6-3 and TRBJ2-3; 15 nucleotides agree with TRBD2. CDR3 size: 20 residues. The ends lost 6 bases at V and 2 bases at J; junction bases unmatched: 15. CDR1 is MNHEY, CDR2 SVGEGT, per germline. The CDR3 bases are TGTGCCAGCAGCCCCGGGACTAGCGGGAGGCCCAACACCTTCACAGATACGCAGTATTTT. The encoded protein is CASSPGTSGRPNTFTDTQYF.

The CDR3 loop reads CASSWIAQQTDTQYF. The CDR3 nucleotides are TGTGCCAGCAGTTGGATAGCGCAACAGACAGATACGCAGTATTTT. The rearrangement links TRBV6-5 to TRBJ2-3; maybe TRBD2 (5 bases). The CDR3 consists of 15 residues. Looked up from germline, CDR1 is MNHEY and CDR2 is SVGAGI. Trimming pared 4 bases from V and 3 bases from J, leaving 14 bases between.

The genes are TRBV7-2 and TRBJ2-6, with 8 nucleotides matching TRBD1. V was clipped by 2 bases and J by 4 bases; unmatched bases: 4. The germline V gene encodes CDR1 SGHTA and CDR2 FQGNSA. CDR3 length: 16 residues. CDR3 in DNA: TGTGCCAGCAGCTTACAGGGGGCGCAGGGGGCCAACGTCCTGACTTTC. Translation: CASSLQGAQGANVLTF.

The CDR3 region is CASSQGLGNEQFF. CDR3 DNA: TGTGCCAGCAGCCAGGGTCTAGGGAATGAGCAGTTCTTC. V gene TRBV4-2 combines with J gene TRBJ2-1; no firm D call. V was trimmed by 3 bases and J by 7 bases, leaving 10 bases between them. Per the germline V gene, CDR1 is LGHNA and CDR2 is YNFKEQ. The CDR3 is 13 residues long.

The chain is built from TRBV15 and TRBJ1-6, with a possible D match to TRBD1 (5 bases). The germline V gene encodes CDR1 LNHNV and CDR2 YYDKDF (reference sequence). V lost 9 bases and J 7 bases, leaving 25 bases between the germline ends. This CDR3 region has 17 residues. CDR3 bases: TGTGCCACTCGAGACTGGCTTCAGGGAGCCCACAATTCACCCCTCCACTTT. This gives the protein CATRDWLQGAHNSPLHF.